The subject of this entry is one T cell receptor (beta chain). Its antigen is unknown. The data originate from a study of shared clonotypes between healthy human individuals. Study background: CD4 naive and CD4 memory each took three plates per donor, while CD8 naive took two and CD8 memory one.

The CDR3 length is 14 residues. Looked up from germline, CDR1 is MNHEY and CDR2 is SVGAGI. Findings and limits, study-wide: Clonotypes shared by all four donors outscored non-shared clonotypes in generation probability. Larger estimated richness was generally recorded for naive subsets relative to memory subsets.

A CD45RA-negative memory subset and a CD45RA+ naive subset were separated from the CD4+ cells. Measured with immunoSEQ multiplex PCR; TCRdb has only the in-frame clones, and not every one. Of about 2.5 million clones in the sample, about 90% were seen once. The receptor was isolated from a man between 18 and 35 years old in good health. Some clones in this sample may be carry-over from other donors' samples. What was sequenced was naive CD4+ T cells from PBMCs. Described subset: CD45RA+ positively selected. The rearrangement uses TRBV6-5 and TRBJ2-5; 7 bases fit TRBD1. The end of the DNA fits TRBJ2-7 better, so the J call may be wrong. The CDR3 sequence: CASSTTGTHYEQYF. CDR3 nucleotides: TGTGCCAGCAGCACGACAGGGACACACTACGAGCAGTACTTC.